This TCR beta chain derives from a study of human T cells and chemical hapten exposure. Noted time point: patch test 1, 2 weeks after DPC sensitization. Stated treatment: therapeutic diphenylcyclopropenone sensitization with weekly scalp DPC. Investigators collected blood before applying each patch test. One entry per CDR3 protein, called by TCRdb with MiXCR from the RACE reads. The repertoire has a few hundred thousand distinct CDR3 sequences, roughly 4.8% of them found once; the top ten carry around 2.3%. The sample was whole blood, taken in connection with sensitization to the hapten diphenylcyclopropenone (DPC). The sequence was obtained from a woman aged 45-59 years with alopecia areata. Some clones in this sample may be carry-over from other donors' samples.

This CDR3 reads CASSGLAGWEDTQYF. As DNA, the CDR3 is TGTGCCAGCAGTGGTTTAGCGGGATGGGAAGATACGCAGTATTTT. The chain combines TRBV2 with TRBJ2-3; 8 bases agree with TRBD2. This CDR3 region has 15 residues. V was pared by 4 bases and J by 5 bases, with 8 bases of the junction left unmatched. Per the germline V gene, CDR1 is SNHLY and CDR2 is FYNNEI.